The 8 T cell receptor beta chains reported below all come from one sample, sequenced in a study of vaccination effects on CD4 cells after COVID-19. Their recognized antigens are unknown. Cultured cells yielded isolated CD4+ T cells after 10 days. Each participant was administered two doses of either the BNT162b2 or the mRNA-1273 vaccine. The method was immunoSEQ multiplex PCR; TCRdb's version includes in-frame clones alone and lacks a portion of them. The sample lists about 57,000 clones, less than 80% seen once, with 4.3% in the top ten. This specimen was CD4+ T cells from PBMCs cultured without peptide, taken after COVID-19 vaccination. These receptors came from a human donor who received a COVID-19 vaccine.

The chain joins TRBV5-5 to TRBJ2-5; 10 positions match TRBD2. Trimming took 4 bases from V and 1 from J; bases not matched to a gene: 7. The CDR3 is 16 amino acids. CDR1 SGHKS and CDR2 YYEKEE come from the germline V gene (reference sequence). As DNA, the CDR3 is TGTGCCAGCAGCCCAGGACTAGCGGTGGGCCAAGAGACCCAGTACTTC. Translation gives CASSPGLAVGQETQYF. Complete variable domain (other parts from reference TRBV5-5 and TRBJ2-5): DAGVTQSPTHLIKTRGQQVTLRCSPISGHKSVSWYQQVLGQGPQFIFQYYEKEERGRGNFPDRFSARQFPNYSSELNVNALLLGDSALYLCASSPGLAVGQETQYFGPGTRLLVL.

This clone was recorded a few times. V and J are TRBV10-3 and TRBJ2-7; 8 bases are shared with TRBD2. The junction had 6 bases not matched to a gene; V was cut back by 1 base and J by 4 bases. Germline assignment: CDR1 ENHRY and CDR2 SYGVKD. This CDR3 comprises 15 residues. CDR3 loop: CAISELAGLGYEQYF. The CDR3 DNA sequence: TGTGCCATCAGTGAGTTAGCGGGACTAGGGTACGAGCAGTACTTC.

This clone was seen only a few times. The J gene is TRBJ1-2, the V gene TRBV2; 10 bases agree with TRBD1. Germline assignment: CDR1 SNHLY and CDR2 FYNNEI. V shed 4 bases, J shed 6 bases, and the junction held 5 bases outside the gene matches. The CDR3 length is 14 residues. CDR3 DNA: TGTGCCAGCAGTGTATACGGGACAGGGGATGGCTACACCTTC. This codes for CASSVYGTGDGYTF.

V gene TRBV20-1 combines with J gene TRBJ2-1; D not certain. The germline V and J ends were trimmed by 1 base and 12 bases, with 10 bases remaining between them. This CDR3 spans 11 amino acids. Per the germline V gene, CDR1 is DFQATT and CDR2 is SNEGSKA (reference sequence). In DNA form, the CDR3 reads TGCAGTGCTAGAGTCACACCAGGGCAGTTCTTC. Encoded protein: CSARVTPGQFF.

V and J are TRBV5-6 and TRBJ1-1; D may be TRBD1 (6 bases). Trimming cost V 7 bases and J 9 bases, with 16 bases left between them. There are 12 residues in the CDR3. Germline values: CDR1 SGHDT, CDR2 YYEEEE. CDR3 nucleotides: TGTGCCAGCCGCAAGACAGGTTGGAAAGCTTTCTTT. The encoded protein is CASRKTGWKAFF.

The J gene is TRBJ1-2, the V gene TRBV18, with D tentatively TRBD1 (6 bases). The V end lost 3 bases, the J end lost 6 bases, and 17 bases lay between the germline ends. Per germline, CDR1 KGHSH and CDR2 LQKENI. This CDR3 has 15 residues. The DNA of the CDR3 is TGTGCCAGCTCACCGGCCTTGGGGGGCGATAATGGCTACACCTTC. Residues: CASSPALGGDNGYTF.

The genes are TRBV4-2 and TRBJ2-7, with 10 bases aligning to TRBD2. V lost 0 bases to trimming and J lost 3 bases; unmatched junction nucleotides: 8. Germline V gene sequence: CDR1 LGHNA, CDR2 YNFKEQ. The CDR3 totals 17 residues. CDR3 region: CASSQDALAGAFYEQYF. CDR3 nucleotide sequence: TGTGCCAGCAGCCAAGACGCCCTAGCGGGAGCTTTCTACGAGCAGTACTTC.

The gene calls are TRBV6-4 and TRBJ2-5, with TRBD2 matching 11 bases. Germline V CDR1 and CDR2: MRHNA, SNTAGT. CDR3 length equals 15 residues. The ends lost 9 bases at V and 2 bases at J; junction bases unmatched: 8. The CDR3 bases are TGTGCCAGTGCCCCGGGACTAGCGGCTCAAGAGACCCAGTACTTC. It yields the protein CASAPGLAAQETQYF.